The 31 T cell receptor beta chains below were found in one sample sequenced in a study of memory CD4+ T cells and cytomegalovirus serostatus. Single viable CD3+CD4+CD8-CD45RO+ cells were sorted as the memory CD4+ T cells. Produced via immunoSEQ multiplex PCR; TCRdb's table is partial and in-frame only. The table lists 55,000 or so clones, about 86% of them singletons. Material: memory CD4+ T cells from blood. These receptors came from an adult in good health and CMV-seropositive.

The CDR3: CASSDLTGWGYTF. DNA for the CDR3: TGTGCCAGCAGCGACCTGACAGGGTGGGGCTACACCTTC. V gene TRBV9 combines with J gene TRBJ1-2; TRBD1 matches 7 bases. The length of the CDR3 is 13 residues. Germline V gene data show CDR1 as SGDLS and CDR2 as YYNGEE. V shed 3 bases, J shed 8 bases, and the junction held 7 bases outside the gene matches. The complete variable domain, with remaining parts taken from reference TRBV9 and TRBJ1-2, reads DSGVTQTPKHLITATGQRVTLRCSPRSGDLSVYWYQQSLDQGLQFLIQYYNGEERAKGNILERFSAQQFPDLHSELNLSSLELGDSALYFCASSDLTGWGYTFGSGTRLTVV.

The V and J genes are TRBV19 and TRBJ2-6; TRBD1 agrees at 7 bases. The CDR3 runs to 17 residues. The ends lost 6 bases at V and 0 bases at J; junction bases unmatched: 8. Looked up from germline, CDR1 is LNHDA and CDR2 is SQIVND (reference sequence). CDR3 residues: CASRSRDSPSGANVLTF. CDR3 in DNA: TGTGCCAGTAGATCCCGGGACAGTCCCTCTGGGGCCAACGTCCTGACTTTC.

The V gene is TRBV2, the J gene TRBJ2-1; 11 bases align to TRBD2. CDR3 length: 14 residues. Germline values: CDR1 SNHLY, CDR2 FYNNEI. The V and J ends lost 6 bases and 4 bases, in that order; junction bases with no gene match: 2. CDR3 nucleotide sequence: TGTGCCAGCAGCACTAGCGGGAGTTACAATGAGCAGTTCTTC. Residues: CASSTSGSYNEQFF.

This chain uses TRBV6-5 with TRBJ1-1; no reliable D call. Germline lookup yields CDR1 MNHEY and CDR2 SVGAGI. Trimming took off 0 bases at V and 1 base at J, with 9 bases between the two ends. The CDR3 has 15 amino acids. The CDR3 bases are TGTGCCAGCAGTTACTCGACTCCAGGGAACACTGAAGCTTTCTTT. Translation: CASSYSTPGNTEAFF.

The chain carries TRBV5-1 and TRBJ1-4, with 8 positions matching TRBD1. There are 14 residues in the CDR3. Trimming took 4 bases from V and 5 from J; bases not matched to a gene: 4. Germline CDR1 reads SGHRS; CDR2 reads YFSETQ. The CDR3 coding sequence is TGCGCCAGCAGCCCCAGGGGGCTCAATGAAAAACTGTTTTTT. Translating gives CASSPRGLNEKLFF.

The chain is built from TRBV2 and TRBJ2-7, with no clear D. V was trimmed by 5 bases and J by 3 bases, leaving 8 bases between them. Germline lookup yields CDR1 SNHLY and CDR2 FYNNEI. This CDR3 has 12 amino acids. This chain's CDR3 is CASSRLDYEQYF. DNA for the CDR3: TGTGCCAGCAGTCGACTGGACTACGAGCAGTACTTC.

V gene TRBV7-2 combines with J gene TRBJ1-2; weak D call: TRBD1 (5 bases). This CDR3 contains 13 residues. Deletions cut 1 base from V and 4 bases from J, with 7 bases between. Germline values: CDR1 SGHTA, CDR2 FQGNSA. The DNA for the CDR3 is TGTGCCAGCAGCTTAGGGGGGACCTATGGCTACACCTTC. Its protein product is CASSLGGTYGYTF. The variable domain in full, completed from reference TRBV7-2 and TRBJ1-2, reads GAGVSQSPSNKVTEKGKDVELRCDPISGHTALYWYRQSLGQGLEFLIYFQGNSAPDKSGLPSDRFSAERTGGSVSTLTIQRTQQEDSAVYLCASSLGGTYGYTFGSGTRLTVV.

This clone was seen only a few times. CDR3 sequence reads: CASSTSGRAQYF. CDR3 nucleotide sequence: TGTGCCAGCAGCACTAGCGGGAGGGCCCAGTACTTC. The J gene is TRBJ2-5, the V gene TRBV11-2; 13 nucleotides match TRBD2. The CDR3 is made up of 12 amino acids. Germline values: CDR1 SGHAT, CDR2 FQNNGV. The ends lost 5 bases at V and 9 bases at J; junction bases unmatched: 0.

CDR3: CASSSGASTDTQYF. The CDR3 bases are TGTGCCAGCAGCTCGGGCGCCAGCACAGATACGCAGTATTTT. The V gene is TRBV7-3, the J gene TRBJ2-3, with D unclear. This CDR3 comprises 14 residues. V lost 4 bases, J lost 0 bases, and 8 bases lay in between. Germline V CDR1 and CDR2: SGHTA, FQGTGA. Based on the CDR3 plus reference TRBV7-3 and TRBJ2-3, the full variable domain is GAGVSQTPSNKVTEKGKYVELRCDPISGHTALYWYRQSLGQGPEFLIYFQGTGAADDSGLPNDRFFAVRPEGSVSTLKIQRTERGDSAVYLCASSSGASTDTQYFGPGTRLTVL.

V is TRBV28 and J is TRBJ1-2; 7 positions match TRBD1. The CDR3 contains 14 residues. J was trimmed by 6 bases and V by 7 bases; bases with no gene match: 11. Germline CDR1 and CDR2: MDHEN and SYDVKM. The CDR3 nucleotides read TGTGCCAGCAAGTCCCCACAGGGGACCCATGGCTACACCTTC. This gives the protein CASKSPQGTHGYTF.

The V call is TRBV19, the J call TRBJ1-2; 8 bases are shared with TRBD1. Germline CDR1 and CDR2: LNHDA and SQIVND (reference sequence). Trimming took 9 bases from V and 6 from J; bases not matched to a gene: 9. The CDR3 covers 13 residues. The CDR3 is CASNDRGVDGYTF. The CDR3 DNA is TGTGCCAGCAACGACAGGGGAGTTGATGGCTACACCTTC.

The rearrangement uses TRBV14 and TRBJ2-7; a possible D gene is TRBD1 (6 bases). The CDR3 totals 15 residues. Germline CDR1 SGHDN, CDR2 FVKESK. Trimming cost V 4 bases and J 3 bases, with 16 bases left between them. CDR3 protein: CASSLYKGVFYEQYF. The CDR3 nucleotides read TGTGCCAGCAGCCTGTATAAGGGGGTTTTCTACGAGCAGTACTTC.

V usage is TRBV27 and J usage is TRBJ2-2, with 11 bases fitting TRBD2. The CDR3 loop spans 17 amino acids. J lost 2 bases, V lost 7 bases, and 9 bases had no gene match. Per the germline V gene, CDR1 is MNHEY and CDR2 is SMNVEV (reference sequence). CDR3: CASTGISGRANTGELFF. CDR3 DNA: TGTGCCAGCACCGGAATTAGCGGGAGGGCTAACACCGGGGAGCTGTTTTTT.

Only one count was recorded for this clone. This rearrangement joins TRBV4-1 to TRBJ2-1, with TRBD2 matching 12 bases. Germline V CDR1 and CDR2: MGHRA, YSYEKL. The CDR3 length is 15 residues. After removal of 5 bases from V and 15 bases from J, the junction contained 14 bases not matched to a gene. CDR3 residues: CASSVAVGLAGIGFF. Here the CDR3 DNA reads TGCGCCAGCAGCGTGGCGGTGGGACTAGCGGGCATAGGGTTCTTC.

The gene calls are TRBV5-1 and TRBJ2-1; perhaps D is TRBD1 or TRBD2 (7 bases each). This CDR3 is 15 amino acids long. V was pared by 4 bases and J by 8 bases, with 19 bases between. Germline V gene sequence: CDR1 SGHRS, CDR2 YFSETQ. CDR3 in DNA: TGCGCCAGCAGCCTACAGGGGCGGGAGATAGATGAGCAGTTCTTC. Its protein is CASSLQGREIDEQFF.

This clone was detected once. The chain couples TRBV10-1 to TRBJ1-6, with 12 bases matching TRBD1. Germline CDR1 and CDR2: WNHNN and SYGVQD (reference sequence). The CDR3 is 24 residues long. J gave up 2 bases and V 10 bases, and 30 bases lay outside the gene matches. Here the CDR3 reads CATNDRPGTIGTGGLNPYNSPLHF. The CDR3 region has the DNA TGCGCCACCAACGACCGACCGGGTACCATTGGGACAGGGGGCCTAAACCCCTATAATTCACCCCTCCACTTT.

The chain links TRBV6-5 to TRBJ1-5; 8 nucleotides match TRBD1. V lost 6 bases and J lost 5; bases outside the gene matches: 9. CDR3 length: 15 residues. CDR1 and CDR2 (germline): MNHEY, SVGAGI. The CDR3, as DNA: TGTGCCAGCAGGAGGGACAGGCTCTCCGATCAGCCCCAGCATTTT. Translation gives CASRRDRLSDQPQHF.

The chain couples TRBV5-4 to TRBJ2-2, with D possibly TRBD2 on 7 matching bases. The CDR3 consists of 18 residues. V dropped 4 bases and J dropped 6 bases, with 25 bases sitting between them. Germline V gene lookup returns CDR1 SGHNT and CDR2 YYREEE (reference sequence). Written as DNA, the CDR3 is TGTGCCAGCAGCCCCAAGGGCCCCCTAGGGGGGGCGGCCGGGGAGCTGTTTTTT. It specifies CASSPKGPLGGAAGELFF.

The chain joins TRBV4-3 to TRBJ1-5; 7 bases match TRBD1. CDR1 LGHNA and CDR2 YSLEER come from the germline V gene. The V gene end was trimmed by 0 bases and the J gene end by 4 bases; junction bases not matched to a gene: 9. The CDR3 has 17 amino acids. The DNA of the CDR3 is TGCGCCAGCAGCCAAGATACGGCGACAGGGAGGAATCAGCCCCAGCATTTT. Protein sequence: CASSQDTATGRNQPQHF.

This rearrangement joins TRBV4-3 to TRBJ2-3; 10 bases match TRBD2. This CDR3 is 18 amino acids long. Germline V gene data show CDR1 as LGHNA and CDR2 as YSLEER. V gave up 4 bases and J gave up 4 bases; unmatched junction bases: 14. The DNA of the CDR3 is TGCGCCAGCAGCCTACCCCCCCTGACTAGCGGGTCCCCAGATACGCAGTATTTT. Encoded protein: CASSLPPLTSGSPDTQYF.

Of note for this clone: The junction departs from the called germline gene at one end, perhaps through a read error. CDR3 DNA sequence: TGCGCCAGCAGCCTGACTAGCGGGGGGGCGACAGCTACGCAGTATTTT. Translating gives CASSLTSGGATATQYF. The V and J genes are TRBV5-1 and TRBJ2-3; 14 positions match TRBD2. CDR3 length: 16 amino acids. The germline V gene has CDR1 SGHRS and CDR2 YFSETQ.

This clone occurred once. The chain recombines TRBV7-2 with TRBJ2-1; 13 bases match TRBD2. Looked up from germline, CDR1 is SGHTA and CDR2 is FQGNSA. The ends lost 6 bases at V and 3 bases at J; junction bases unmatched: 5. This CDR3 has 16 amino acids. The CDR3 nucleotides are TGTGCCAGCAGATCGGGACTAGCGGGGTACTACAATGAGCAGTTCTTC. Protein product: CASRSGLAGYYNEQFF.

This clone was picked up a small number of times. The chain employs TRBV29-1 and TRBJ2-1, with a weak D call TRBD2 (6 bases). This CDR3 region has 15 residues. From germline, CDR1 is SQVTM and CDR2 ANQGSEA. The V end lost 8 bases, the J end lost 6 bases, and 23 bases lay between the germline ends. The CDR3 region is CSLTGTPDGGNEQFF. The CDR3 nucleotides read TGCAGCTTGACCGGGACTCCAGACGGCGGCAATGAGCAGTTCTTC.

This clone was detected only a few times. This chain connects TRBV10-3 to TRBJ2-3, with 14 positions matching TRBD2. The V gene end was trimmed by 10 bases and the J gene end by 4 bases; junction bases not matched to a gene: 7. Germline loops: CDR1 ENHRY, CDR2 SYGVKD. The CDR3 length is 15 residues. The CDR3 sequence is CATMTSGGAADTQYF. The CDR3 region has the DNA TGTGCCACGATGACTAGCGGGGGGGCCGCAGATACGCAGTATTTT.

As DNA, the CDR3 is TGTGCCAGCAGCCCAGACGGAGCCAAAAACATTCAGTACTTC. It is translated as CASSPDGAKNIQYF. The V call is TRBV11-2, the J call TRBJ2-4; no clear D gene. Trimming took 5 bases from V and 0 from J, leaving 8 bases between them. Germline CDR1 is SGHAT and CDR2 is FQNNGV. The CDR3 has 14 residues.

CDR3 nucleotide sequence: TGTGCCAGTAGTACACAGGGGACAGATACGCAGTATTTT. Protein: CASSTQGTDTQYF. The chain couples TRBV19 to TRBJ2-3; TRBD1 matches 7 bases. The junction had 1 base not matched to a gene; V was cut back by 4 bases and J by 3 bases. The length of the CDR3 is 13 residues. The V gene's germline CDR1 is LNHDA and CDR2 SQIVND (reference sequence).

V and J are TRBV21-1 and TRBJ2-1; TRBD1 is the table's D call and was not checked against the DNA. TRBV21-1 is designated a pseudogene. This CDR3 region has 13 residues. The CDR3 sequence is CASSKANGYEQFF. For the CDR3, the DNA is TGTGCCAGCAGCAAAGCGAATGGCTATGAGCAGTTCTTC.

This chain uses TRBV28 with TRBJ1-2; weak D call: TRBD1 (6 bases). This CDR3 comprises 13 residues. Germline V lookup: CDR1 MDHEN, CDR2 SYDVKM. Trimming shortened V by 2 bases and J by 2 bases, and 6 bases separated the two germline ends. The CDR3 loop is CASSLTGNYGYTF. For the CDR3, the DNA is TGTGCCAGCAGTTTAACAGGGAACTATGGCTACACCTTC.

CDR3: CASSLDTTSTDTQYF. For the CDR3, the DNA is TGTGCCAGCAGCTTAGACACCACTAGCACAGATACGCAGTATTTT. The rearrangement joins TRBV7-9 to TRBJ2-3; D gene ambiguous. V gave up 1 base and J gave up 0 bases, with 8 bases separating them. The CDR3 runs 15 residues. The germline CDR1 and CDR2 sequences are SEHNR and FQNEAQ (reference sequence). Complete variable domain (other parts from reference TRBV7-9 and TRBJ2-3): DTGVSQNPRHKITKRGQNVTFRCDPISEHNRLYWYRQTLGQGPEFLTYFQNEAQLEKSRLLSDRFSAERPKGSFSTLEIQRTEQGDSAMYLCASSLDTTSTDTQYFGPGTRLTVL.

This rearrangement joins TRBV29-1 to TRBJ1-2; 11 bases match TRBD1. CDR3 length: 12 residues. Germline V gene lookup returns CDR1 SQVTM and CDR2 ANQGSEA. The V and J ends lost 7 bases and 7 bases, in that order; junction bases with no gene match: 5. As DNA, the CDR3 is TGCAGCGGCCACGGGACAGGGGGTGGCTACACCTTC. Translating it yields CSGHGTGGGYTF. The complete variable domain, with remaining parts taken from reference TRBV29-1 and TRBJ1-2, reads SAVISQKPSRDICQRGTSLTIQCQVDSQVTMMFWYRQQPGQSLTLIATANQGSEATYESGFVIDKFPISRPNLTFSTLTVSNMSPEDSSIYLCSGHGTGGGYTFGSGTRLTVV.

The chain is built from TRBV5-1 and TRBJ1-6; 7 bases agree with TRBD1. Losses at the gene ends were 1 base for V and 10 bases for J; bases not matched to a gene: 8. Per germline, CDR1 SGHRS and CDR2 YFSETQ. The CDR3 has 15 amino acids. The CDR3 DNA reads as TGCGCCAGCAGCTTGACAGGGGAGGTTTGGTCACCCCTCCACTTT. Amino acids: CASSLTGEVWSPLHF.